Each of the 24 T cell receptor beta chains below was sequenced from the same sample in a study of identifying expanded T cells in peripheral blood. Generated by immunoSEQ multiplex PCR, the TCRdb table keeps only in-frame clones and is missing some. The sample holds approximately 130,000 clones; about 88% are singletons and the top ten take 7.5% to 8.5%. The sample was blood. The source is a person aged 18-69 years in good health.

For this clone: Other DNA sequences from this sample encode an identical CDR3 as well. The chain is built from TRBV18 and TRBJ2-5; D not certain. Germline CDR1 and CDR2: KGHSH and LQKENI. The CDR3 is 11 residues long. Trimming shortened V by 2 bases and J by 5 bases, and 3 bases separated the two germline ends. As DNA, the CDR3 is TGTGCCAGCTCACCAGGGGAGACCCAGTACTTC. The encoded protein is CASSPGETQYF.

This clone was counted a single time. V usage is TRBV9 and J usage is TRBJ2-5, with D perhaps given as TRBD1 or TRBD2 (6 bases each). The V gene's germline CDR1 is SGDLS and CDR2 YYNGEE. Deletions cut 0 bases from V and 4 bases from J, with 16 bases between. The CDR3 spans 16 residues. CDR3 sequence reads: CASSVGVGRGGETQYF. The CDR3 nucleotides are TGTGCCAGCAGCGTAGGGGTCGGGAGAGGGGGAGAGACCCAGTACTTC.

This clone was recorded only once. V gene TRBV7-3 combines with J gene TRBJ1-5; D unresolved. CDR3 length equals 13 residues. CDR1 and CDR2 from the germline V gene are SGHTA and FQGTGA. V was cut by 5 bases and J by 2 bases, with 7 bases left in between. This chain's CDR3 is CASSPGGNQPQHF. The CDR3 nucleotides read TGTGCCAGCAGCCCGGGAGGCAATCAGCCCCAGCATTTT.

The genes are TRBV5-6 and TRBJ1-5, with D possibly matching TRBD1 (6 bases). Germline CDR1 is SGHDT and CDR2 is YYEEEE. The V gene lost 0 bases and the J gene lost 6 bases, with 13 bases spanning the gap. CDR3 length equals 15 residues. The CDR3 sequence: CASSLGRTVTQPQHF. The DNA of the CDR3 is TGTGCCAGCAGCTTGGGTCGGACAGTAACTCAGCCCCAGCATTTT.

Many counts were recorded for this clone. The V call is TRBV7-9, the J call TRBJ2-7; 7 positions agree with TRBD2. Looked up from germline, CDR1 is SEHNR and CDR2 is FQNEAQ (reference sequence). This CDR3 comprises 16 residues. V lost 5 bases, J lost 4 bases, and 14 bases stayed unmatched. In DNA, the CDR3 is TGTGCCAGCAGCCCTCAGGGTAGCGGGTGGGCTTACGAGCAGTACTTC. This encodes CASSPQGSGWAYEQYF.

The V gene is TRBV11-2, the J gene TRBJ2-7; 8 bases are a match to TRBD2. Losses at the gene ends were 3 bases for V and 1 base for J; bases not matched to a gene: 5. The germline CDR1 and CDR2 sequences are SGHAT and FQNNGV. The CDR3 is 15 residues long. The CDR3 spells CASSLASGRSYEQYF. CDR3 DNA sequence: TGTGCCAGCAGCTTGGCTAGCGGGCGATCCTACGAGCAGTACTTC.

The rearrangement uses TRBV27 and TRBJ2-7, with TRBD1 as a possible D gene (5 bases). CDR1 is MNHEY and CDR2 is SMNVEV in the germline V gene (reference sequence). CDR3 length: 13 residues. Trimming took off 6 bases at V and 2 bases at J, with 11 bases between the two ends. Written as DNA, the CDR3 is TGTGCCAGCAGCCTTGGACAACCCTACGAGCAGTACTTC. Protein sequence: CASSLGQPYEQYF.

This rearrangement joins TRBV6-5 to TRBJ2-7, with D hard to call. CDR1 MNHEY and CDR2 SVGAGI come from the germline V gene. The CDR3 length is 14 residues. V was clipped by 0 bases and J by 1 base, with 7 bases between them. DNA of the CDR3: TGTGCCAGCAGTTACTCGAGGTCGTCCTACGAGCAGTACTTC. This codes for CASSYSRSSYEQYF.

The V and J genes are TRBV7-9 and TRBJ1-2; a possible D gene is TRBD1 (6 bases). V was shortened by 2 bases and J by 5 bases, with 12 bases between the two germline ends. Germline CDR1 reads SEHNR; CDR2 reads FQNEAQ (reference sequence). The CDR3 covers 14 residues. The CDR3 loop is CASSLPDREYGYTF. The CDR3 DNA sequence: TGTGCCAGCAGCTTACCGGACAGAGAGTATGGCTACACCTTC.

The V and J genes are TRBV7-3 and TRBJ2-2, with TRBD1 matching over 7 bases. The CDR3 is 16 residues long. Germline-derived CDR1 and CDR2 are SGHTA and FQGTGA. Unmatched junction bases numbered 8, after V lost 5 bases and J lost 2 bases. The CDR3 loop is CASSRTGAPNTGELFF. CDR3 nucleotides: TGTGCCAGCAGCAGAACAGGGGCCCCAAACACCGGGGAGCTGTTTTTT.

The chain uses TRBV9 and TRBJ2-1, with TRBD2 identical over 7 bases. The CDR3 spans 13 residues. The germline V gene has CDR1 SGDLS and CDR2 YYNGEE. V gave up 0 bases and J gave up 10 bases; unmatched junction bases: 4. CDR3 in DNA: TGTGCCAGCAGCGTAGCCCCGGGGGGAGAGCAGTTCTTC. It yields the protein CASSVAPGGEQFF.

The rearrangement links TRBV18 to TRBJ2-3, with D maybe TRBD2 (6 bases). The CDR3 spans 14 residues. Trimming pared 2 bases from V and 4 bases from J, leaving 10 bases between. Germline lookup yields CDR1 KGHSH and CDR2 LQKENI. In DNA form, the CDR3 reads TGTGCCAGCTCACCAGATCCGGGGGCAGATACGCAGTATTTT. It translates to CASSPDPGADTQYF.

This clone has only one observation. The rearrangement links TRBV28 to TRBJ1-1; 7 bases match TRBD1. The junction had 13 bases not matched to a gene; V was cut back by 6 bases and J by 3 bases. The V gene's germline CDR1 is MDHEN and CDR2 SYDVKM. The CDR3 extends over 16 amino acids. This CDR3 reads CASSPGGFSRDTEAFF. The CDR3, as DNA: TGTGCCAGCAGCCCAGGGGGTTTTAGTCGGGACACTGAAGCTTTCTTT.

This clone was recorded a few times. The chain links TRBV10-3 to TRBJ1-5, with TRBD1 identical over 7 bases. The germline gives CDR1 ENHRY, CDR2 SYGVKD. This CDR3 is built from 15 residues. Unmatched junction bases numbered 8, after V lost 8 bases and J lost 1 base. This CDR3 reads CAIAQGLASNQPQHF. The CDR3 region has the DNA TGTGCCATCGCACAGGGGTTGGCGAGCAATCAGCCCCAGCATTTT.

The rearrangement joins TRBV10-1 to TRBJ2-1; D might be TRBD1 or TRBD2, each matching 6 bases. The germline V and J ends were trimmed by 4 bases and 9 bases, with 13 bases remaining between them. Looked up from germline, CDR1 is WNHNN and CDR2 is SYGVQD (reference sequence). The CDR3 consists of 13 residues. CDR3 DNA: TGCGCCAGCAGTGTTATGGAGGGGGGTGAGCAGTTCTTC. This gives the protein CASSVMEGGEQFF.

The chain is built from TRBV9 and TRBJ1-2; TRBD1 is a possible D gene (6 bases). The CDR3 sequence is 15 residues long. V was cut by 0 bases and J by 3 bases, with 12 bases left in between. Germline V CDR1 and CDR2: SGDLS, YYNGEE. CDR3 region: CASSVERGIDYGYTF. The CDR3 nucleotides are TGTGCCAGCAGCGTAGAAAGGGGGATTGACTATGGCTACACCTTC.

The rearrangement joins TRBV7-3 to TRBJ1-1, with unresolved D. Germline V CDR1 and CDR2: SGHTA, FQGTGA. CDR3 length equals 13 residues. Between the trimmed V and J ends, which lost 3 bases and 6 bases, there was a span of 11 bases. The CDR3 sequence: CASSFLIGAEAFF. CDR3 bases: TGTGCCAGCAGCTTCTTGATAGGAGCTGAAGCTTTCTTT.

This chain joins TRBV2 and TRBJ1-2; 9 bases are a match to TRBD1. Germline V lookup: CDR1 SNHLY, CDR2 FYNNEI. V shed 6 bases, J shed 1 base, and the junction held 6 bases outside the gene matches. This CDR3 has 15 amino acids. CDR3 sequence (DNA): TGTGCCAGCAGACCAACAGGGGGCGATAACTATGGCTACACCTTC. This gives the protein CASRPTGGDNYGYTF.

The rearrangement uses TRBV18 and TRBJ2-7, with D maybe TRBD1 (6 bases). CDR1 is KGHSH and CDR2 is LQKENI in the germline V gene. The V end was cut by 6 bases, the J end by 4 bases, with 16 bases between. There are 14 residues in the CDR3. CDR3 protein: CASSPPQGTYEQYF. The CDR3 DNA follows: TGTGCCAGCTCGCCTCCACAGGGAACATACGAGCAGTACTTC.

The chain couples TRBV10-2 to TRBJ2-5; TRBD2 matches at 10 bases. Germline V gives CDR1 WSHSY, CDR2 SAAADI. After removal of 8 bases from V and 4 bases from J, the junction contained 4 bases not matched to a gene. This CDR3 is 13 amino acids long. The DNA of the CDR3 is TGCGCCAGCTCTAGCGGGAGTTTAGAGACCCAGTACTTC. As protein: CASSSGSLETQYF.

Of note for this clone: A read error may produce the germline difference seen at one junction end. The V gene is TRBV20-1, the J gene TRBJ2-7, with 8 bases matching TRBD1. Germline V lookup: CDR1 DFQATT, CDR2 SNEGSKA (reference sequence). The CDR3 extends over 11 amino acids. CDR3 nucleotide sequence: TGCAGTGCTAGGGGACAGGTCAGGGATACCTTC. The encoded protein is CSARGQVRDTF.

The CDR3 DNA reads as TGCGCCAGCAGCTTGGGACAGTTCCCCTACGAGCAGTACTTC. Protein sequence: CASSLGQFPYEQYF. The rearrangement uses TRBV5-1 and TRBJ2-7; D perhaps matches TRBD1 (5 bases). With 0 bases removed from V and 2 bases from J, the gap between germline ends came to 9 bases. Germline values: CDR1 SGHRS, CDR2 YFSETQ. The CDR3 has 14 residues.

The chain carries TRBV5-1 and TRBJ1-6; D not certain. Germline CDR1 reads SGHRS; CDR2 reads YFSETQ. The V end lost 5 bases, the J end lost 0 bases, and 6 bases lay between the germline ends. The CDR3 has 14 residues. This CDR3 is CASRESSYNSPLHF. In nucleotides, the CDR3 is TGCGCCAGCAGGGAGAGCTCCTATAATTCACCCCTCCACTTT.

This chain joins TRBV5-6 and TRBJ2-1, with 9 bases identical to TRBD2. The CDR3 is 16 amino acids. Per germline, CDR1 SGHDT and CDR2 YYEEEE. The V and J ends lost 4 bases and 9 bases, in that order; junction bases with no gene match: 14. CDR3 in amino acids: CASSRTRRGGLAEQFF. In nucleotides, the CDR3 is TGTGCCAGCAGCCGAACGAGGCGGGGGGGCCTGGCTGAGCAGTTCTTC.